A selection of T cell receptor beta chains follows, all from one sample in a study of T cell repertoires in cytomegalovirus infection. Using its own MiXCR run on the reads, TCRdb lists one record per CDR3 protein. The sample comprises about 570,000 distinct CDR3 sequences, 40% of which are singletons, and 48% rests with the top ten. No antigen has been identified for these receptors. Here the sequenced sample was cultured PBMCs, taken from culture after CMV antigen stimulation. Every receptor here comes from a human donor in good health (CMV status not recorded). Some clones in this sample may be carry-over from other donors' samples. CDR3s include the opening cysteine and the closing phenylalanine or tryptophan. Only part of the rows carry a size: once, few, many, or a class if the clone is expanded.

j_call clone_size v_call cdr3_aa
TRBJ1-1 . TRBV5-6 CASSLLPDTLF
TRBJ2-3 . TRBV12-3/TRBV12-4 CASSPLEGREGRYTQYF
TRBJ2-3 . TRBV7-2 CASSPDGGGRPYTQYF
TRBJ1-1 . TRBV4-1 CASSQEGLVTEAFF
TRBJ2-2 . TRBV5-1 CASSLPGQGGIGELFF
TRBJ1-2 . TRBV12-3/TRBV12-4 CASRGQGARYYGYTF
TRBJ1-5 many TRBV6-1 CASSEREDQPQHF
TRBJ1-5 few TRBV6-1 CASYFGEGLNQPQHF
TRBJ2-6 . TRBV9 CASSVWDAPGANVLTF
TRBJ2-1 few TRBV11-3 CASSFSTGGGWNEQFF
TRBJ2-7 . TRBV7-8 CASSLAGSFYEQYF
TRBJ1-3 . TRBV2 CASSVWSSGNTIYF
TRBJ1-6 . TRBV7-9 CASSPAAGNNSPLHF
TRBJ2-3 few TRBV7-6 CASSSDETVPDTQYF
TRBJ2-3 . TRBV30 CAWSVNSRDTQYF
TRBJ2-5 . TRBV12-5 CASGSTALGGETQYF
TRBJ1-6 once TRBV5-3 CASSSAGTGTKPLHF
TRBJ1-2 few TRBV7-2 CASTYAGGYTF
TRBJ1-1 many TRBV7-2 CASSSQGRDTEAFF
TRBJ1-5 . TRBV12-3/TRBV12-4 CASSLRQNNQPQHF
TRBJ1-3 few TRBV12-3/TRBV12-4 CASSPLTSGNTIYF
TRBJ2-5 many TRBV7-2 CASSLGNRETQYF
TRBJ2-7 . TRBV7-9 CASSASSAGSRLLYYEQYF
TRBJ1-6 few TRBV20-1 CSARPTGASAPLHF
TRBJ2-1 few TRBV4-3 CASSQGLAASYNEQFF
TRBJ2-7 . TRBV12-3/TRBV12-4 CASSRRAGSSYEQYF
TRBJ1-2 . TRBV11-2 CASSGTRGRFIGYTF
TRBJ2-3 few TRBV7-2 CASSLTSASPSSTQYF
TRBJ2-1 few TRBV11-2 CASSSVQEQFF
TRBJ2-1 few TRBV7-2 CASSFGLVSSYNEQFF
TRBJ2-5 . TRBV12-3/TRBV12-4 CASTTAGGQGAGETQYF
TRBJ2-2 . TRBV7-9 CASRFPTGENTGELFF
TRBJ2-5 . TRBV6-2/TRBV6-3 CASSYSRRTIQETQYF
TRBJ2-5 many TRBV7-2 CASSLGGGGKGETQYF
TRBJ2-3 . TRBV6-1 CASSEGGLAITDTQYF
TRBJ1-4 few TRBV28 CASRYQGVGEKLFF
TRBJ1-6 . TRBV19 CASSMGGPPLHF
TRBJ2-1 . TRBV15 CATSRDRGSYNEQFF
TRBJ2-2 . TRBV5-4 CASSGLAGGAAGELFF
TRBJ1-1 . TRBV3-1 CATGRTVNTEAFF
TRBJ1-3 few TRBV7-2 CASTPLRNSGNTIYF
TRBJ1-1 . TRBV12-3/TRBV12-4 CASRYRQGLKTEAFF
TRBJ2-5 few TRBV7-6 CASTPGGTVGTQYF
TRBJ2-7 . TRBV25-1 CASSESTPGQPTEQYF
TRBJ2-7 few TRBV7-2 CASSSGHAAHYEQYF
TRBJ2-1 few TRBV10-3 CAISESSARDGEQFF
TRBJ1-2 . TRBV11-2 CASSLGRVRGYGYTF
TRBJ2-7 . TRBV5-1 CASRKDSYEQYF
TRBJ2-1 . TRBV30 CAWIPWGENEQFF
TRBJ2-3 . TRBV29-1 CSVEVSGQSTPQYF
TRBJ1-2 . TRBV20-1 CSARGQGAQSYGYTF
TRBJ2-7 . TRBV29-1 CSVEGGDPYEQYF
TRBJ2-7 . TRBV12-3/TRBV12-4 CAGARGPSYEQYF
TRBJ2-1 . TRBV12-3/TRBV12-4 CASSFRTDEQFF